The present T cell receptor (beta chain) was sequenced within a study of T cells in Graves' hyperthyroidism and ophthalmopathy. The study, taken as a whole, reports: Most expanded thyroid clonotypes above 0.001 also appeared in blood. A median about 6.5 months before onset, the model predicted ophthalmopathy.

This CDR3 region has 12 residues. Germline V gene sequence: CDR1 DFQATT, CDR2 SNEGSKA (reference sequence). The trim removed 1 base at V and 8 bases at J, leaving 0 bases unmatched. This clonotype has a handful of counts. Its antigen is undetermined. TCR beta CDR3 regions were amplified from RNA. Primed by the HTBI set, a first-round RT-PCR was run on the TCR CDR3. TCRdb called the multiplex PCR reads again in MiXCR, with one record for every CDR3 protein. The repertoire includes 410,000 or so distinct CDR3 sequences, roughly 14% of them detected once, and approximately 13% sits in the top ten. Ophthalmopathy patients had Clinical Activity Score at least 3, NOSPECS grade at least 4, duration under 3 months. Orbital computed tomography and thyroid ultrasound, together with serum TRAb and thyroxine and clinical symptoms, were used for diagnoses.

Source material: blood. This TCR derives from a man in his late teens or twenties with Graves' ophthalmopathy. J is TRBJ2-2 and V is TRBV20-1; 8 bases are shared with TRBD2. CDR3: CSARVAGGELFF. The CDR3 DNA reads TGCAGTGCTAGAGTAGCGGGGGGGGAGCTGTTTTTT.